The source of this TCR beta chain is a study of CD4 T cells in relation to SARS-CoV-2 and coronaviruses. Between the trimmed V and J ends, which lost 0 bases and 5 bases, there was a span of 7 bases. The CDR3 length is 13 residues. CDR1 is GTSNPN, CDR2 SVGIG, per germline (reference sequence). About this clone itself: Its specificity is unknown.

The method was immunoSEQ multiplex PCR; TCRdb's version includes in-frame clones alone and lacks a portion of them. The sample carries about 40,000 clones, over 60% recorded once. The specimen was memory CD4+ T cells from PBMCs, cultured in vitro. This clonotype was obtained from an adult with COVID-19. The gene calls are TRBV30 and TRBJ2-2; tentatively, D is TRBD2 (5 bases). The DNA for the CDR3 is TGTGCCTGGAGTGTAGGCGGGACCGGGGAGCTGTTTTTT. Translated: CAWSVGGTGELFF. Using reference TRBV30 and TRBJ2-2 for the parts outside the CDR3, the full variable domain is SQTIHQWPATLVQPVGSPLSLECTVEGTSNPNLYWYRQAAGRGLQLLFYSVGIGQISSEVPQNLSASRPQDRQFILSSKKLLLSDSGFYLCAWSVGGTGELFFGEGSRLTVL.